This T cell receptor beta chain was documented in a study of spatial heterogeneity in lung cancer. About the study: Fewer alpha-chain than beta-chain sequences were consistently detected. Raw sequencing reads included, on average, more than ten appearances of each unique TCR and UMI combination.

TCRdb recomputed calls from the 5' RACE reads with MiXCR, one row per CDR3 protein. The table has 40,000 or so distinct CDR3 sequences, 6.5% to 8.5% seen once. CDR3 length: 13 amino acids. CDR1 SGHVS and CDR2 FNYEAQ come from the germline V gene. Trimming removed 5 bases from V and 6 bases from J, with 11 bases in between. At least ten counts were recorded for this clonotype. Its specificity is unknown. Specified time point: sample taken at primary tumor resection. Sequencing was performed on whole RNA extracted from tumor and nontumor lung tissue, or from frozen PBMC, and the material was left unsorted. The donors comprised 60 to 80 untreated early-stage non-small cell lung cancer patients. Whole-study results and caveats: Blood carried ubiquitous expanded tumor TCRs more at resection than follow-up.

The source material was PBMCs, sampled at surgery. This rearrangement joins TRBV7-6 to TRBJ2-1, with D unclear. This sequence originates from a male donor with early-stage non-small cell lung cancer. CDR3 DNA: TGTGCCAGCAGCACAACCCCTGGCAATGAGCAGTTCTTC. Translated, it gives CASSTTPGNEQFF.